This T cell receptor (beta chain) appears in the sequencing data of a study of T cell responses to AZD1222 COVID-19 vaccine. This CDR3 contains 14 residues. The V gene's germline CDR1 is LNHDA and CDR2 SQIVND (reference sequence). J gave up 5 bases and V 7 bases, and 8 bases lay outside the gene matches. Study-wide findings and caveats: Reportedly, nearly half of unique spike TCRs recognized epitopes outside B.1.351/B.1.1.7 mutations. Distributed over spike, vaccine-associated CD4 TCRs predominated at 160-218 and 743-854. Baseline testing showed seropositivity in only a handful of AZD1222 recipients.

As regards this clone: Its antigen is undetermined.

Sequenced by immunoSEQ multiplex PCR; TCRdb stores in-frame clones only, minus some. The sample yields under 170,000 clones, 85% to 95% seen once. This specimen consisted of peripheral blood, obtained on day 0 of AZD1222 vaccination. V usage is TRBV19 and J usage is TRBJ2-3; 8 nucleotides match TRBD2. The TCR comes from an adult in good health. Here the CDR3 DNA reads TGTGCCAGTAAGGGAAGCGGGGGCCTAGATACGCAGTATTTT. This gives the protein CASKGSGGLDTQYF.